This T cell receptor (beta chain) was retrieved from a study of CD8 T cells in ankylosing spondylitis. On this clonotype: Its antigen is not identified.

Broader study findings: Blood from ankylosing spondylitis patients appeared to carry a characteristic roughly eight-variant TCR beta motif. Peripheral blood held disease-linked clones only at relatively low frequency, and these were CD8+. Reported data indicate significant enrichment of disease-linked clones within matched ankylosing spondylitis synovial fluid.

For TCR beta, libraries came from quantitative 5'-RACE with molecular barcodes. MiXCR, applied by TCRdb to the 5' RACE reads, yields one record per CDR3 protein. The table records hundreds of thousands of distinct CDR3 sequences, roughly a quarter of them present only once. CDR3 size: 16 residues. Trimming cost V 4 bases and J 0 bases, with 16 bases left between them. CDR1 and CDR2 from the germline V gene are DFQATT and SNEGSKA (reference sequence). The chain combines TRBV20-1 with TRBJ2-4; a possible D gene is TRBD1 (5 bases). Material: blood, either unsorted or a sorted T cell fraction (not recorded which). This clonotype was obtained from a male donor with ankylosing spondylitis. The CDR3 DNA is TGCAGTGCTATAACTGGGGCCGACTTAGCCAAAAACATTCAGTACTTC. Its protein product is CSAITGADLAKNIQYF.